One and the same sample provided the 13 T cell receptor beta chains below, sequenced in a study of graft-versus-host responses after intestinal transplantation. Tissue from the graft was processed to free its intraepithelial and lamina propria lymphocytes. Measured with immunoSEQ multiplex PCR; TCRdb has only the in-frame clones, and not every one. The sample has about 15,000 clones; 74% are singletons. This material consisted of ileum tissue, taken 14 days after transplant. The receptors shown here come from a human patient who received an intestinal transplant, so some T cells may come from the graft donor.

This chain links TRBV6-5 with TRBJ1-1, with 9 bases that match TRBD1. With V trimmed by 5 bases and J by 5 bases, 6 bases remained unmatched. Looked up from germline, CDR1 is MNHEY and CDR2 is SVGAGI. The CDR3 covers 14 residues. The CDR3 coding sequence is TGTGCCAGCAGTACACAGGGGGCGCGGACTGAAGCTTTCTTT. This sequence encodes CASSTQGARTEAFF.

The V and J genes are TRBV11-2 and TRBJ2-6; 7 bases agree with TRBD1. The CDR3 is made up of 15 amino acids. Unmatched junction bases numbered 1, after V lost 1 base and J lost 4 bases. Germline CDR1 reads SGHAT; CDR2 reads FQNNGV. CDR3 residues: CASSLVTGGANVLTF. CDR3 in DNA: TGTGCCAGCAGCTTAGTGACAGGGGGGGCCAACGTCCTGACTTTC.

The V and J genes are TRBV23-1 and TRBJ1-3; 8 positions match TRBD1. TRBV23-1 counts as an open reading frame of uncertain function. The CDR3 is 18 amino acids. V lost 5 bases and J lost 3; bases outside the gene matches: 15. The CDR3 region is CASSVGPGTGHCGNTIYF. The DNA for the CDR3 is TGCGCCAGCAGTGTGGGACCCGGGACAGGACATTGTGGAAACACCATATATTTT.

In DNA, the CDR3 is TGTGCCAGCAGCTTAACTAGCGGGGGGCTGTCGACAGATACGCAGTATTTT. Protein: CASSLTSGGLSTDTQYF. The V gene is TRBV7-2, the J gene TRBJ2-3; 12 bases line up with TRBD2. This CDR3 has 17 residues. The germline V gene has CDR1 SGHTA and CDR2 FQGNSA. The trim removed 2 bases at V and 3 bases at J, leaving 6 bases unmatched.

The chain has TRBV28 and TRBJ2-3, with D unresolved. Germline lookup yields CDR1 MDHEN and CDR2 SYDVKM. The CDR3 runs 15 residues. With 3 bases removed from V and 1 base from J, the gap between germline ends came to 11 bases. CDR3 DNA sequence: TGTGCCAGCAGTTTTCCGGGTCTGGGCACAGATACGCAGTATTTT. Translated, it gives CASSFPGLGTDTQYF.

The chain has TRBV5-4 and TRBJ2-7; TRBD2 aligns across 11 bases. This CDR3 spans 14 amino acids. The junction had 3 bases not matched to a gene; V was cut back by 0 bases and J by 7 bases. The germline CDR1 and CDR2 sequences are SGHNT and YYREEE (reference sequence). CDR3 sequence (DNA): TGTGCCAGCAGCTTGGTGCCTAGCGGGGGGGAGCAGTACTTC. It specifies CASSLVPSGGEQYF.

The chain has TRBV7-2 and TRBJ2-5; TRBD1 matches at 9 bases. Near its end, the DNA agrees better with TRBJ2-7, so the J call may be wrong. Looked up from germline, CDR1 is SGHTA and CDR2 is FQGNSA. The CDR3 consists of 15 residues. This chain's CDR3 is CASSAPGQGNYEQYF. CDR3 nucleotides: TGTGCCAGCAGCGCCCCGGGACAGGGTAATTACGAGCAGTACTTC.

This chain connects TRBV5-6 to TRBJ1-2; D unclear. Germline-derived CDR1 and CDR2 are SGHDT and YYEEEE. The CDR3 covers 13 residues. V was trimmed by 0 bases and J by 2 bases, leaving 5 bases between them. CDR3 nucleotides: TGTGCCAGCAGCTTGGGGCAGAACTATGGCTACACCTTC. It translates to CASSLGQNYGYTF.

The sample holds a few counts of this clone. This chain uses TRBV18 with TRBJ2-6; maybe TRBD1 (6 bases). The CDR3 spans 15 residues. Trimming removed 1 base from V and 2 bases from J, with 6 bases in between. Germline V lookup: CDR1 KGHSH, CDR2 LQKENI. CDR3: CASSPQGAGANVLTF. CDR3 in DNA: TGTGCCAGCTCACCACAGGGGGCTGGGGCCAACGTCCTGACTTTC.

The chain is built from TRBV2 and TRBJ1-3; TRBD1 matches at 10 bases. Germline loops: CDR1 SNHLY, CDR2 FYNNEI. The CDR3 extends over 17 amino acids. After removal of 6 bases from V and 0 bases from J, the junction contained 8 bases not matched to a gene. The CDR3 DNA sequence: TGTGCCAGCAGGGATCCCGGGACAGGGGCCTCTGGAAACACCATATATTTT. It is translated as CASRDPGTGASGNTIYF.

CDR3: CATTGGGGETGELFF. CDR3 sequence (DNA): TGTGCCACCACCGGAGGAGGGGGCGAGACCGGGGAGCTGTTTTTT. The rearrangement uses TRBV10-3 and TRBJ2-2, with D possibly being TRBD1 (7 bases). The V end lost 10 bases, the J end lost 5 bases, and 20 bases lay between the germline ends. CDR3 length: 15 amino acids. Germline CDR1 is ENHRY and CDR2 is SYGVKD.

V is TRBV6-5 and J is TRBJ2-7; TRBD1 aligns across 8 bases. The length of the CDR3 is 13 residues. V was clipped by 5 bases and J by 6 bases; unmatched bases: 6. Germline CDR1 and CDR2: MNHEY and SVGAGI. CDR3 in DNA: TGTGCCAGCAGTCCGGGTACAGGGGGCGAGCAGTACTTC. Protein product: CASSPGTGGEQYF.

The rearrangement uses TRBV30 and TRBJ1-6, with no clear D. The germline V gene encodes CDR1 GTSNPN and CDR2 SVGIG (reference sequence). The CDR3 length is 14 residues. V was pared by 2 bases and J by 7 bases, with 12 bases between. Written as DNA, the CDR3 is TGTGCCTGGAGTTTGGTATCGGGAAATTCACCCCTCCACTTT. This codes for CAWSLVSGNSPLHF. Together with reference TRBV30 and TRBJ1-6, the CDR3 gives the full variable domain: SQTIHQWPATLVQPVGSPLSLECTVEGTSNPNLYWYRQAAGRGLQLLFYSVGIGQISSEVPQNLSASRPQDRQFILSSKKLLLSDSGFYLCAWSLVSGNSPLHFGNGTRLTVT.